This T cell receptor beta chain came from a study of neurological immune-mediated disorders. Study background: Relapsing-remitting disease affected roughly 31, and secondary progressive 3, of roughly 35 multiple sclerosis patients.

Study-level results: The study found the most TCR clonal expansion in HTLV-1-associated myelopathy and the least in multiple sclerosis, below healthy controls.

PBMCs stored at -80 C, 2 million in total, were the source of the unsorted libraries. MiXCR was run by TCRdb on the 5' RACE reads, yielding one entry per CDR3 protein. The repertoire consists of about 66,000 distinct CDR3 sequences, with almost 4% occurring once and the leading ten covering roughly 1.4%. From germline, CDR1 is LNHNV and CDR2 YYDKDF (reference sequence). The CDR3 is 12 amino acids. Trimming cost V 0 bases and J 7 bases, with 3 bases left between them. The sample holds many counts of this clonotype. Antigen specificity is unknown. Sequencing was carried out using PBMCs. The clonotype comes from a young man with multiple sclerosis. The chain combines TRBV15 with TRBJ2-2, with D hard to call. The CDR3 loop reads CATSREDGELFF. CDR3 bases: TGTGCCACCAGCAGAGAAGACGGGGAGCTGTTTTTT.